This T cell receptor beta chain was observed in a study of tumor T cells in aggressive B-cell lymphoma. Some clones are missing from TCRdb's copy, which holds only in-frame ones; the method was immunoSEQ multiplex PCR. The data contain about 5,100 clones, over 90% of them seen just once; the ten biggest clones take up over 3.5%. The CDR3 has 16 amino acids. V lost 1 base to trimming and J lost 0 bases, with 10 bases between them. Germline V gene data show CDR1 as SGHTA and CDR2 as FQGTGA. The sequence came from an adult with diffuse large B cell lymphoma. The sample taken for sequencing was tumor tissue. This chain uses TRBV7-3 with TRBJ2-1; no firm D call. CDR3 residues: CASSLSQRSSYNEQFF. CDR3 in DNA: TGTGCCAGCAGCTTAAGTCAGAGGAGCTCCTACAATGAGCAGTTCTTC.